The 27 T cell receptor beta chains below come from one sample, sequenced in a study of T cell responses to AZD1222 COVID-19 vaccine. Generated by immunoSEQ multiplex PCR, the TCRdb table keeps only in-frame clones and is missing some. The repertoire includes about 210,000 clones, roughly 92% of them detected once, and approximately 1.3% sits in the top ten. The material was peripheral blood, obtained on day 0 of AZD1222 vaccination. Source of these receptors: an adult in good health.

This sequence joins TRBV6-1 and TRBJ2-2; D not resolved. V shed 3 bases and J shed 4 bases, with 12 bases lying between them. CDR1 is MNHNS, CDR2 SASEGT, per germline. The CDR3 length is 15 residues. The CDR3, as DNA: TGTGCCAGCAGTGACAGGAATACTTTCACCGGGGAGCTGTTTTTT. This encodes CASSDRNTFTGELFF.

The chain couples TRBV4-1 to TRBJ1-2; 8 nucleotides agree with TRBD1. Unmatched junction bases numbered 11, after V lost 1 base and J lost 7 bases. Germline V gene data show CDR1 as MGHRA and CDR2 as YSYEKL. This CDR3 has 16 amino acids. The CDR3 region is CASSQARQGWVGGYTF. CDR3 DNA: TGCGCCAGCAGCCAAGCGAGACAGGGGTGGGTAGGTGGCTACACCTTC.

The chain has TRBV18 and TRBJ2-2; TRBD1 or TRBD2 may be the D gene (5 bases each). Germline assignment: CDR1 KGHSH and CDR2 LQKENI. V was trimmed by 1 base and J by 3 bases, leaving 9 bases between them. This CDR3 region has 15 residues. The CDR3 loop is CASSPRDGYTGELFF. CDR3 DNA sequence: TGTGCCAGCTCACCACGGGACGGATACACCGGGGAGCTGTTTTTT. The entire variable domain, with the rest obtained from reference TRBV18 and TRBJ2-2, is as follows: NAGVMQNPRHLVRRRGQEARLRCSPMKGHSHVYWYRQLPEEGLKFMVYLQKENIIDESGMPKERFSAEFPKEGPSILRIQQVVRGDSAAYFCASSPRDGYTGELFFGEGSRLTVL.

On this clone itself: One end of the junction is discordant with germline, which a read error may explain. The chain recombines TRBV6-4 with TRBJ2-1; D unresolved. Germline V CDR1 and CDR2: MRHNA, SNTAGT. This CDR3 region has 17 residues. The CDR3 DNA reads as TGTGCCAGCAGTGACGTCGTAGTACCAGACCTTGCGAATGAACAGTTCTTC. This codes for CASSDVVVPDLANEQFF.

V gene TRBV19 combines with J gene TRBJ1-2; the D gene is possibly TRBD1 (6 bases). The germline V and J ends were trimmed by 7 bases and 5 bases, with 17 bases remaining between them. Germline lookup yields CDR1 LNHDA and CDR2 SQIVND (reference sequence). The CDR3 spans 14 residues. CDR3 in amino acids: CASNMDSLSYGYTF. CDR3 sequence (DNA): TGTGCCAGTAACATGGACAGCCTATCGTATGGCTACACCTTC.

V and J are TRBV6-4 and TRBJ1-1; D call uncertain. V shed 6 bases and J shed 0 bases, with 8 bases lying between them. The CDR3 sequence is 13 residues long. Germline values: CDR1 MRHNA, CDR2 SNTAGT. CDR3 amino acids: CASSLAMNTEAFF. The CDR3 nucleotides read TGTGCCAGCAGCCTAGCCATGAACACTGAAGCTTTCTTT.

V and J are TRBV6-5 and TRBJ1-5; 9 bases are shared with TRBD1. This CDR3 is built from 15 residues. Germline lookup yields CDR1 MNHEY and CDR2 SVGAGI. After removal of 4 bases from V and 1 base from J, the junction contained 2 bases not matched to a gene. CDR3 DNA sequence: TGTGCCAGCAGTTCGGACAGGGGAAGCAATCAGCCCCAGCATTTT. Its protein is CASSSDRGSNQPQHF.

DNA of the CDR3: TGTGCCAGCCTAATACTAAGTGAGCAGTTCTTC. This codes for CASLILSEQFF. The chain has TRBV6-5 and TRBJ2-1; unclear D gene. V shed 8 bases and J shed 9 bases, with 11 bases lying between them. This CDR3 region has 11 residues. Per germline, CDR1 MNHEY and CDR2 SVGAGI.

This chain uses TRBV5-4 with TRBJ1-6; TRBD1 aligns across 8 bases. The CDR3 spans 15 residues. The V gene end was trimmed by 0 bases and the J gene end by 7 bases; junction bases not matched to a gene: 3. Germline loops: CDR1 SGHNT, CDR2 YYREEE (reference sequence). In nucleotides, the CDR3 is TGTGCCAGCAGCTTGGACAGGACAGGGAATTCACCCCTCCACTTT. Residues: CASSLDRTGNSPLHF.

The chain joins TRBV5-1 to TRBJ1-2; D not certain. Per the germline V gene, CDR1 is SGHRS and CDR2 is YFSETQ. Trimming shortened V by 1 base and J by 2 bases, and 9 bases separated the two germline ends. The CDR3 contains 14 residues. The CDR3 DNA is TGCGCCAGCAGCTTGATTCCCCAGAACTATGGCTACACCTTC. It specifies CASSLIPQNYGYTF.

The gene calls are TRBV5-1 and TRBJ1-5, with a weak D call TRBD1 (5 bases). With 2 bases removed from V and 3 bases from J, the gap between germline ends came to 12 bases. Germline V gives CDR1 SGHRS, CDR2 YFSETQ. The CDR3 consists of 15 residues. The chain's CDR3 is CASSFDGGNNQPQHF. Written as DNA, the CDR3 is TGCGCCAGCAGCTTTGACGGGGGGAACAATCAGCCCCAGCATTTT.

This chain connects TRBV24-1 to TRBJ2-3, with D possibly called TRBD1 or TRBD2 (6 bases each). V shed 4 bases and J shed 2 bases, with 24 bases lying between them. The length of the CDR3 is 19 residues. Germline assignment: CDR1 KGHDR and CDR2 SFDVKD. In DNA form, the CDR3 reads TGTGCCACCAGTGACAAGGGGGATGCGGGGCACACAGCCACAGATACGCAGTATTTT. As protein: CATSDKGDAGHTATDTQYF.

This clone came up a few times. The rearrangement links TRBV7-8 to TRBJ2-5; 7 bases are a match to TRBD2. The germline CDR1 and CDR2 sequences are SGHVS and FQNEAQ. The CDR3 contains 13 residues. J lost 6 bases, V lost 5 bases, and 6 bases had no gene match. CDR3 sequence: CASSPGTIKTQYF. CDR3 nucleotide sequence: TGTGCCAGCAGCCCCGGGACTATCAAGACCCAGTACTTC.

This clone has a single count. This sequence joins TRBV4-3 and TRBJ1-5, with 7 bases that match TRBD1. CDR3 length equals 15 residues. V was pared by 2 bases and J by 4 bases, with 5 bases of the junction left unmatched. The V gene's germline CDR1 is LGHNA and CDR2 YSLEER. The CDR3 DNA reads as TGCGCCAGCAGCCAATTCATGACAGGGAATCAGCCCCAGCATTTT. It is translated as CASSQFMTGNQPQHF.

V gene TRBV6-2 or TRBV6-3 combines with J gene TRBJ1-4; tentatively, D is TRBD1 (6 bases). The CDR3 has 16 amino acids. Between the trimmed V and J ends, which lost 3 bases and 4 bases, there was a span of 15 bases. CDR1 is MNHEY and CDR2 is SVGEGT in the germline V gene. The CDR3 here is CASSYTHRALNEKLFF. CDR3 in DNA: TGTGCCAGCAGTTATACCCACAGGGCCCTTAATGAAAAACTGTTTTTT.

V usage is TRBV2 and J usage is TRBJ2-5; unclear D gene. The V gene lost 7 bases and the J gene lost 2 bases, with 8 bases spanning the gap. CDR1 and CDR2 (germline): SNHLY, FYNNEI. This CDR3 is built from 12 residues. The CDR3 nucleotides read TGTGCCAGCATCGGCGAACAAGAGACCCAGTACTTC. Protein product: CASIGEQETQYF. Drawing the rest from reference TRBV2 and TRBJ2-5, the complete variable domain is EPEVTQTPSHQVTQMGQEVILRCVPISNHLYFYWYRQILGQKVEFLVSFYNNEISEKSEIFDDQFSVERPDGSNFTLKIRSTKLEDSAMYFCASIGEQETQYFGPGTRLLVL.

This chain connects TRBV5-6 to TRBJ1-2; a weak D match, TRBD1 (6 bases). Germline CDR1 SGHDT, CDR2 YYEEEE. Deletions cut 2 bases from V and 4 bases from J, with 15 bases between. The CDR3 is made up of 15 amino acids. CDR3 sequence reads: CASSFRGGSRYGYTF. In DNA, the CDR3 is TGTGCCAGCAGCTTTCGAGGGGGGTCCCGCTATGGCTACACCTTC.

The chain couples TRBV6-5 to TRBJ1-4; no clear D gene. This CDR3 has 15 residues. Germline CDR1 MNHEY, CDR2 SVGAGI. V was pared by 0 bases and J by 0 bases, with 5 bases between. The CDR3 loop is CASSYSRPTNEKLFF. The CDR3 DNA sequence: TGTGCCAGCAGTTACTCACGGCCAACTAATGAAAAACTGTTTTTT.

The chain employs TRBV3-1 (or the pseudogene TRBV3-2) and TRBJ2-7; 8 bases line up with TRBD2. The CDR3 sequence is 15 residues long. Germline V lookup: CDR1 LGHDT, CDR2 YNNKEL (reference sequence). V gave up 5 bases and J gave up 0 bases; unmatched junction bases: 6. CDR3 region: CASSIIAGSSYEQYF. In DNA, the CDR3 is TGTGCCAGCAGCATAATAGCGGGAAGCTCCTACGAGCAGTACTTC.

The V gene is TRBV11-2, the J gene TRBJ2-1; D is undetermined. The V and J ends lost 1 base and 4 bases respectively, with 5 bases between them. The CDR3 has 13 amino acids. CDR1 and CDR2 from the germline V gene are SGHAT and FQNNGV. The CDR3 coding sequence is TGTGCCAGCAGCTTAGCTCGGTACAATGAGCAGTTCTTC. It encodes CASSLARYNEQFF.

The chain joins TRBV5-4 to TRBJ2-3, with a possible D match to TRBD2 (6 bases). V lost 4 bases, J lost 2 bases, and 14 bases lay in between. CDR3 length: 15 amino acids. The V gene's germline CDR1 is SGHNT and CDR2 YYREEE (reference sequence). CDR3 loop: CASSPSPGVTDTQYF. CDR3 nucleotides: TGTGCCAGCAGCCCATCACCGGGGGTCACAGATACGCAGTATTTT.

The V gene is TRBV27, the J gene TRBJ2-1; D is possibly TRBD2 (5 bases). This CDR3 has 17 residues. Trimming stripped 6 bases from V and 0 bases from J, with 18 bases between. The germline gives CDR1 MNHEY, CDR2 SMNVEV (reference sequence). CDR3 in amino acids: CASSPVGGRGSYNEQFF. In DNA, the CDR3 is TGTGCCAGCAGCCCCGTAGGTGGCCGGGGCTCCTACAATGAGCAGTTCTTC.

The gene calls are TRBV5-1 and TRBJ1-5; D possibly corresponds to TRBD1 (6 bases). Deletions cut 0 bases from V and 8 bases from J, with 15 bases between. CDR1 is SGHRS and CDR2 is YFSETQ in the germline V gene. The CDR3 runs to 15 residues. For the CDR3, the DNA is TGCGCCAGCAGCTTGGGGACGACAGGCCCCGAGCCCCAGCATTTT. Protein sequence: CASSLGTTGPEPQHF.

This clone was seen a single time. This chain connects TRBV2 to TRBJ1-1; TRBD1 aligns across 9 bases. Germline-derived CDR1 and CDR2 are SNHLY and FYNNEI. V was pared by 7 bases and J by 4 bases, with 7 bases of the junction left unmatched. This CDR3 comprises 14 residues. DNA of the CDR3: TGTGCCAGCACCCGGGACAGGGACGGCACTGAAGCTTTCTTT. The encoded protein is CASTRDRDGTEAFF.

V usage is TRBV25-1 and J usage is TRBJ1-4; no definite D call. The CDR3 has 12 residues. Germline V lookup: CDR1 MGHDK, CDR2 SYGVNS. Trimming removed 3 bases from V and 11 bases from J, with 10 bases in between. The CDR3 is CASSDRTDKLFF. The CDR3 DNA is TGTGCCAGCAGTGACAGGACGGATAAACTGTTTTTT.

V usage is TRBV2 and J usage is TRBJ2-2; D tentatively fits TRBD1 or TRBD2 (6 bases each). The V end was cut by 4 bases, the J end by 4 bases, with 10 bases between. There are 14 residues in the CDR3. Germline lookup yields CDR1 SNHLY and CDR2 FYNNEI. DNA of the CDR3: TGTGCCAGCAGTGGGGGGGCCGGCACCGGGGAGCTGTTTTTT. Protein: CASSGGAGTGELFF.

V gene TRBV2 combines with J gene TRBJ1-1; D not resolved. Per germline, CDR1 SNHLY and CDR2 FYNNEI. V shed 3 bases and J shed 11 bases, with 16 bases lying between them. There are 13 residues in the CDR3. As DNA, the CDR3 is TGTGCCAGCAGTGATGGCCCTGGTCCGGGGGCTTTCTTT. Its translation is CASSDGPGPGAFF.